The 11 T cell receptor beta chains below all came from one sample that was sequenced in a study of T-cell reconstitution after alpha-beta-depleted transplantation in children. For TCRbeta, the library was prepared with unique molecular identifiers. TCRdb recomputed calls from the PCR reads with MiXCR, one row per CDR3 protein. The table records about 610,000 distinct CDR3 sequences, roughly a tenth of them present only once. The source material was PBMCs from the stem cell graft donor, sampled from the stem cell graft. The source of these receptors is a human donor who donated a stem cell graft to a child with acute myeloid leukemia.

The CDR3, as DNA: TGTGCCAGCAGCCCTCGGACATCAGGCCACTACGAGCAGTACTTC. Translated: CASSPRTSGHYEQYF. The rearrangement links TRBV7-9 to TRBJ2-7; D may be TRBD1 (5 bases). This CDR3 is 15 amino acids long. The germline gives CDR1 SEHNR, CDR2 FQNEAQ (reference sequence). V shed 5 bases and J shed 3 bases, with 17 bases lying between them.

There are many counts of this clonotype. The CDR3 region is CASSQRGAYEQYF. The CDR3 DNA follows: TGCGCCAGCAGCCAAAGAGGGGCCTACGAGCAGTACTTC. The rearrangement joins TRBV4-3 to TRBJ2-7, with D tentatively TRBD1 or TRBD2 (5 bases each). Germline CDR1 and CDR2: LGHNA and YSLEER. Trimming pared 2 bases from V and 2 bases from J, leaving 7 bases between. CDR3 length equals 13 residues.

The chain employs TRBV20-1 and TRBJ1-2; unclear D gene. CDR3 size: 11 residues. Trimming removed 1 base at V and 8 bases at J, with 8 bases between. CDR1 and CDR2 (germline): DFQATT, SNEGSKA (reference sequence). In DNA, the CDR3 is TGCAGTGCTAGAGTCAGGCGGGGCTACACCTTC. Its protein is CSARVRRGYTF.

The chain is built from TRBV7-9 and TRBJ2-5; maybe TRBD1 (5 bases). Germline loops: CDR1 SEHNR, CDR2 FQNEAQ (reference sequence). V was pared by 2 bases and J by 5 bases, with 18 bases between. The CDR3 runs to 16 residues. The CDR3 bases are TGTGCCAGCAGCTTATGGATAGACCCTAGGGGTGAGACCCAGTACTTC. Protein product: CASSLWIDPRGETQYF.

Ten or more counts support this clonotype. The CDR3 coding sequence is TGTGCCAGCAGACCTCAAACAGGGGACGGATTTGCTGGCTACACCTTC. Translated: CASRPQTGDGFAGYTF. This chain uses TRBV28 with TRBJ1-2, with 7 bases matching TRBD1. With V trimmed by 6 bases and J by 7 bases, 17 bases remained unmatched. The CDR3 runs 16 residues. Per the germline V gene, CDR1 is MDHEN and CDR2 is SYDVKM.

This clonotype has ten or more counts. V is TRBV7-2 and J is TRBJ2-7; 7 nucleotides match TRBD2. Looked up from germline, CDR1 is SGHTA and CDR2 is FQGNSA. V lost 0 bases, J lost 6 bases, and 8 bases stayed unmatched. CDR3 length: 15 residues. In nucleotides, the CDR3 is TGTGCCAGCAGCTTAGCACCCGCGGGAGTATCCGAGCAGTACTTC. It specifies CASSLAPAGVSEQYF.

The V call is TRBV30, the J call TRBJ2-7, with TRBD1 matching 8 bases. Per the germline V gene, CDR1 is GTSNPN and CDR2 is SVGIG (reference sequence). Losses at the gene ends were 0 bases for V and 3 bases for J; bases not matched to a gene: 10. The CDR3 is 16 amino acids. The CDR3 bases are TGTGCCTGGAGTGTTAGGCCTGGACAGGGCCACTACGAGCAGTACTTC. Protein: CAWSVRPGQGHYEQYF.

The chain recombines TRBV29-1 with TRBJ2-7; 8 bases fit TRBD1. After removal of 2 bases from V and 6 bases from J, the junction contained 15 bases not matched to a gene. Germline V gene data show CDR1 as SQVTM and CDR2 as ANQGSEA. The CDR3 runs 16 residues. DNA of the CDR3: TGCAGCGTTGAATGGGTAGCAGGGGGCAAGGGCGGCGAGCAGTACTTC. Translation gives CSVEWVAGGKGGEQYF.

This clonotype occurred many times. V gene TRBV11-3 combines with J gene TRBJ2-1, with D possibly TRBD2 on 6 matching bases. Per germline, CDR1 SGHNT and CDR2 YENEEA. V was shortened by 4 bases and J by 5 bases, with 9 bases between the two germline ends. The CDR3 length is 13 residues. CDR3 in amino acids: CASSSGLHNEQFF. DNA of the CDR3: TGTGCCAGCAGCTCGGGACTTCACAATGAGCAGTTCTTC.

This clonotype occurred many times. This rearrangement joins TRBV6-4 to TRBJ2-3, with D possibly TRBD1 on 7 matching bases. This CDR3 has 14 amino acids. The germline V and J ends were trimmed by 4 bases and 6 bases, with 14 bases remaining between them. CDR1 and CDR2 (germline): MRHNA, SNTAGT. CDR3 nucleotides: TGTGCCAGCAGTGCCCAGGGGGGAGTCGATACGCAGTATTTT. As protein: CASSAQGGVDTQYF.

This clonotype was seen more than once but under ten times. The chain couples TRBV18 to TRBJ2-5, with a possible D match to TRBD1 (5 bases). V shed 3 bases and J shed 0 bases, with 11 bases lying between them. The CDR3 has 15 residues. Germline V gene data show CDR1 as KGHSH and CDR2 as LQKENI. CDR3 bases: TGTGCCAGCTCACCGCGACAGAATAACCAAGAGACCCAGTACTTC. This translates into CASSPRQNNQETQYF.